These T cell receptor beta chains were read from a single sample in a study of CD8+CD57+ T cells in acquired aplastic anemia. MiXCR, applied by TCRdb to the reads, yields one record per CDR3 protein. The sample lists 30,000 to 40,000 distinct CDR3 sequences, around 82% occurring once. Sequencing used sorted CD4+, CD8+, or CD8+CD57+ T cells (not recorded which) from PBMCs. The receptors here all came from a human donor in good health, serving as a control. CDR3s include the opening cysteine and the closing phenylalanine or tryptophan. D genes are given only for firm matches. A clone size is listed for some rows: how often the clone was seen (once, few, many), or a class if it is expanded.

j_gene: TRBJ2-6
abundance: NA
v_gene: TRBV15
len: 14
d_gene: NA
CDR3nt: TGTGCCACCAGCCCGAGGTCTGGGGCCAACGTCCTGACTTTC
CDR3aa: CATSPRSGANVLTF

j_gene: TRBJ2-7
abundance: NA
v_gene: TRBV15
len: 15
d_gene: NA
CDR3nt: TGTGCCACCAGCAGGGTTCTGAGTCTCCTAGACGAGCAGTACTTC
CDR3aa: CATSRVLSLLDEQYF

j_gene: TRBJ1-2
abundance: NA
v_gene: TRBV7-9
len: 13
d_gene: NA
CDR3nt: TGTGCCAGCAGCTCGACAGCCAACTATGGCTACACCTTC
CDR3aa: CASSSTANYGYTF

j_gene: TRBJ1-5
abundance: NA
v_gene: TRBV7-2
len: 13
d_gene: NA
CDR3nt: TGTGCCAGCAGCTTAGCCATAAATCAGCCCCAGCATTTT
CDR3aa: CASSLAINQPQHF

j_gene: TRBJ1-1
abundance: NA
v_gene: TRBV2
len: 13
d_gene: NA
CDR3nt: TGTGCCACAACAAAGAACCTGAACACTGAAGCTTTCTTT
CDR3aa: CATTKNLNTEAFF

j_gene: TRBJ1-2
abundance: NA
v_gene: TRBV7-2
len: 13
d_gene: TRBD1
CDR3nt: TGTGCCAGCAGCTTAGACAGGGGTGCTGGCTACACCTTC
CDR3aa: CASSLDRGAGYTF

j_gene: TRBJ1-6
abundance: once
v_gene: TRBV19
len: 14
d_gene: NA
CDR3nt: TGTGCCAGTAGTAGAAGACAGACTAATTCACCCCTCCACTTT
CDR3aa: CASSRRQTNSPLHF

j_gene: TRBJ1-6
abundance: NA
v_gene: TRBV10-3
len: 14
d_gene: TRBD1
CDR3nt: TGTGCCATCGGGAGAACAGGGGACAATTCACCCCTCCACTTT
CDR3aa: CAIGRTGDNSPLHF

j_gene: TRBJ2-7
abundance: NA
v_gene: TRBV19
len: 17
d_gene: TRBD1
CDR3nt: TGTGTCAGTAGTAGAGGGATAGACAGGGGATTCGCCTACGAGCAGTACTTC
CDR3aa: CVSSRGIDRGFAYEQYF